Reported below is one T cell receptor beta chain. This specimen comes from a study of T-cell memory formation after mild COVID-19. TCRdb reprocessed the 5' RACE reads with MiXCR, giving one entry per CDR3 protein. This table holds about 560,000 distinct CDR3 sequences, 20% to 25% found once. CDR3 length: 14 residues. V lost 4 bases and J 6 bases, leaving 16 bases between the germline ends. The TCR was taken from an adult woman who had mild COVID-19 (a few samples of this study predate the infection). Cell type and time point are not known. The gene calls are TRBV12-3 or TRBV12-4 and TRBJ2-7; D gene ambiguous. Material: PBMCs or a T cell subset sorted from them (not recorded which). The CDR3 here is CASSWAGESAEQYF. The CDR3 DNA sequence: TGTGCCAGCAGTTGGGCAGGCGAATCAGCCGAGCAGTACTTC.